Detailed here is one T cell receptor (beta chain). This clone was detected only once. Its antigen has not been determined. No base qualities exist here, and no much larger clone lies one base off it. The sample's treatment or condition label, decoded: approximately 18 received Ad26.COV2.S at low or high dose, single or two shots; about five received placebo; per-sample allocation not given. Repertoires of vaccine and placebo recipients were sequenced from samples taken on day 63 after the first injection. Cohort 1b enrolled 25 to 30 adults aged 18-55 years at a single site in Boston, USA, between 29 July and 7 August 2020. Ad26.COV2.S was a replication-incompetent adenovirus type 26 vector expressing a prefusion-stabilized SARS-CoV-2 spike protein from the original Wuhan strain. The germline V end is reduced by 3 bases and the J end by 3 bases; junction bases left unmatched: 8. The germline V gene encodes CDR1 SGHAT and CDR2 FQNNGV. Inclusive of the bounding cysteine and phenylalanine, the CDR3 is 16 residues long. The retained sequence is limited to the CDR3, 48 bases, with the frame set at the first base.

These data originate in a study of Ad26.COV2.S vaccination and SARS-CoV-2 variants (dated by TCRdb to about 2021). Concerning the study at large: Donors in the vaccine arm were drawn from COV1001, a phase I-IIa trial of Ad26.COV2.S in healthy adults that was multicentre, randomized, double-blind and placebo-controlled. Ad26.COV2.S was administered intramuscularly at a dose of 5x10^10 or 1x10^11 viral particles, either as one shot or as two shots given 56 days apart. The specificity and breadth of SARS-CoV-2-reactive T cell receptors after Ad26.COV2.S vaccination were assessed by TCRbeta repertoire sequencing. The TCR-sequenced set comprised around 30 samples: around 20 Ad26.COV2.S vaccine recipients, 5 placebo recipients and 8 SARS-CoV-2 convalescent individuals. Participants in the trial were split at random into five groups of five each, receiving low-dose or high-dose Ad26.COV2.S once or twice, or else placebo on both occasions. Investigators did not know the trial group allocation while performing experiments and assessing outcomes. The paper's findings and limits, for the study overall: The authors noted that the TCR breadth and depth analyses may have underestimated total T cell responses. Comparable non-spike TCR breadth was observed between vaccine and placebo recipients, consistent with only spike being contained in the vaccine. Ad26.COV2.S recipients had higher spike-specific TCR breadth than placebo recipients (P = 0.0014). After vaccination, substantial breadth of spike-specific CD8+ and CD4+ T cell responses was reported. The study lacked the statistical power to compare responses across vaccine doses or regimens.

TCRbeta CDR3 regions were sequenced with the immunoSEQ Assay. After extraction, genomic DNA underwent amplification by bias-controlled multiplex PCR, followed by high-throughput sequencing. Per the authors' processing: To quantify the absolute abundance of every unique TCRbeta CDR3 region, sequences were collapsed and filtered. Usable DNA was measured by amplifying reference genes present in all nucleated cells, and TCRbeta template counts were normalized to that usable DNA to estimate T cell fraction. Repertoire TCRs were annotated as SARS-CoV-2-specific when V gene, CDR3 amino acid sequence and J gene were exactly matched to a known reactive TCR set. MIRA supplied the reference SARS-CoV-2 TCR set, which was filtered for enrichment in COVID-19-positive ImmuneCODE repertoires so that public or cross-reactive TCRs were removed. Drawing on the MIRA antigens, annotated TCRs were analysed further at the level of specific ORF or position within ORF. Depth was the summed frequency of annotated unique rearrangements, while breadth was defined as annotated unique rearrangements over total unique productive rearrangements. Group comparisons of TCR breadth used two-sided Wilcoxon rank-sum tests. TCRdb mirrors the immuneACCESS table, restricted to in-frame sequences. Some clones are absent from its copies; in checked studies, under half trace to an unresolved V gene, and the reason for the others is unknown. V and J calls and clone size follow that table, whereas D and trimming were derived from the DNA. The sample has about 420,000 clones on record, roughly 90% of them singletons. The ten top clones hold about 3.6% of the sample.

The sequencing here drew on peripheral blood, taken in a trial of Ad26.COV2.S vaccine versus placebo. The source is a person between 18 and 60 years old who received the Ad26.COV2.S COVID-19 vaccine or a placebo. The chain was built from TRBV11-2 and TRBJ2-1; 7 of the junction bases match TRBD2. The CDR3 is CASSFRTSPIYNEQFF. The bases are TGTGCCAGCAGCTTCCGGACTAGTCCGATCTACAATGAGCAGTTCTTC.